The rows below give T cell receptor beta chains drawn from one sample of a study of T-cell memory formation after mild COVID-19. TCRdb re-analysed the 5' RACE reads in MiXCR, keeping a single row per CDR3 protein. The table shows hundreds of thousands of distinct CDR3 sequences, with about 20% occurring only once. The specimen was PBMCs or a T cell subset sorted from them (not recorded which). These receptors originate from a man younger than 35 who had mild COVID-19 (a few samples of this study predate the infection). Cell type and time point are not known. Both conserved end residues are trimmed from each CDR3.

12	TRBV20-1	SAREPGMRPEAF
12	TRBV7-2	ASSQPLGANEQF
11	TRBV10-3	AIYNRQAHEQY
12	TRBV7-2	ASSLQPSTDTQY
14	TRBV5-1	ASSILTSGNTDTQY
11	TRBV10-3	AISTGVGTEAF
16	TRBV23-1	ASTSHRDRGAGTDTQY
12	TRBV11-2	ASSLGQTLYEQY
13	TRBV6-6	ASSPSRGGEEKLF
14	TRBV6-5	ASSIVRGPNTGELF
11	TRBV13	ASSRRGTDTQY
13	TRBV7-3	ASSDQTGATGELF
14	TRBV4-3	ASSPRGGALGETQY
17	TRBV6-6	ASSYSIGTGGVLGNTIY
13	TRBV6-5	ASSTRTDSNSPLH
13	TRBV18	ASSLLDGMNTEAF
12	TRBV2	ASSGGIPGSIMF
12	TRBV28	ASTGYGSQETQY
12	TRBV29-1	SVAGASSYNEQF
13	TRBV7-9	ASSPRDRGVDTQY
15	TRBV7-2	ASSLCGLAGRGNEQF
13	TRBV6-5	ASSYGRRGTYEQY
12	TRBV25-1	ASSLEGFAYEQY
14	TRBV4-1	ASSLKTWRLDTEAF
13	TRBV5-1	ASSLGDIGEETQY
12	TRBV7-2	ASSRQRSNTEAF
12	TRBV5-1	ASSLEGGVDTQY
9	TRBV30	ASGVAYEQY
15	TRBV5-1	ASSSGLAGSSYNEQF
13	TRBV4-3	ASSQDRTGGNTIY
13	TRBV5-1	ASSLAPGGSETQY
14	TRBV6-6	ASSSRLAERTDTQY
11	TRBV7-3	ASSQGQRDGYT
15	TRBV18	ASSPPGLSSSYNEQF
13	TRBV4-2	ASSPERLVNTEAF
11	TRBV6-2/TRBV6-3	ASAPDGNQPQH